Sequencing of this TCR beta chain was carried out in a study of post-analysis software for immune sequencing data. Study in general: Relapsing-remitting, secondary progressive and progressive-relapsing multiple sclerosis courses were included. Findings and caveats of the study: Significantly decreased normalized Chao1 diversity was recorded for multiple sclerosis patients relative to controls. TRBV segments more frequent in patients than in controls numbered about five and included TRBV5-6, TRBV5-1 and TRBV20-1.

With respect to this clonotype: The antigen is unknown.

The CDR3 length is 15 residues. CDR1 and CDR2 from the germline V gene are SGDLS and YYNGEE. The J segment lost 5 bases and the V segment lost 0 bases, leaving 6 bases of the junction unmatched. Prepared libraries of TCR beta cDNA carried unique molecular identifiers. Some 500,000 cDNA molecules were obtained per 1 to 10 million input T cells. TCRdb called the PCR reads again in MiXCR, with one record for every CDR3 protein. This table holds about 770,000 distinct CDR3 sequences, about 45% found once. This TCR came from a girl under 18 with multiple sclerosis. The rearrangement joins TRBV9 to TRBJ2-3; 7 bases map to TRBD1. Input material: blood. As DNA, the CDR3 is TGTGCCAGCAGCGTAGGCGGACAGGTTGGAGATACGCAGTATTTT. Translating it yields CASSVGGQVGDTQYF.